This TCR beta chain was obtained from a study of T cells in Graves' hyperthyroidism and ophthalmopathy. TCR beta CDR3 regions were amplified from RNA. The study used the HTBI primer set for a first-round RT-PCR of the TCR CDR3. TCRdb reprocessed the multiplex PCR reads via MiXCR and lists one record per CDR3 protein. The sample holds roughly 800,000 distinct CDR3 sequences, around 39% seen once. Diagnosing involved the use of clinical symptoms, serum thyroxine and TRAb, thyroid ultrasound and orbital computed tomography. This clonotype has ten or more counts. The material sequenced was blood. This clonotype originated in a man between 18 and 35 years old with Graves' hyperthyroidism.

The CDR3 region is CASSRDKANYGYTF. In DNA form, the CDR3 reads TGCGCCAGCAGCCGGGACAAAGCTAACTATGGCTACACCTTC. This chain joins TRBV5-1 and TRBJ1-2; D may be TRBD1 (6 bases). Germline V gene lookup returns CDR1 SGHRS and CDR2 YFSETQ. Trimming stripped 4 bases from V and 0 bases from J, with 10 bases between. The CDR3 consists of 14 residues.